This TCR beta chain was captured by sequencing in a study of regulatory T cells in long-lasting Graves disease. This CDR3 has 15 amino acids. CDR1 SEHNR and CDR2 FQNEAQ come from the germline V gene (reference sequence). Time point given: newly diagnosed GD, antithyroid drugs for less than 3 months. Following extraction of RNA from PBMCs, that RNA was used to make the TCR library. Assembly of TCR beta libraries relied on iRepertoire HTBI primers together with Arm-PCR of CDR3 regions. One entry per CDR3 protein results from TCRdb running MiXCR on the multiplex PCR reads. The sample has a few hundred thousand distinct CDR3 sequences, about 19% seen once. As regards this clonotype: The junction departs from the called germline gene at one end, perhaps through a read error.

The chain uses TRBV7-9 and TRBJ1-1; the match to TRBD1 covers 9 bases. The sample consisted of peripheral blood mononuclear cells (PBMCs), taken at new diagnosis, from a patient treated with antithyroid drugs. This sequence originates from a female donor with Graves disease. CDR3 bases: TGTACCAGCAGCTTAAGAGGGACAGGGCGAACCGAAGCTTTCTTT. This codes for CTSSLRGTGRTEAFF. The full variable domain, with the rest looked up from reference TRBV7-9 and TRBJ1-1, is DTGVSQNPRHKITKRGQNVTFRCDPISEHNRLYWYRQTLGQGPEFLTYFQNEAQLEKSRLLSDRFSAERPKGSFSTLEIQRTEQGDSAMYLCTSSLRGTGRTEAFFGQGTRLTVV.